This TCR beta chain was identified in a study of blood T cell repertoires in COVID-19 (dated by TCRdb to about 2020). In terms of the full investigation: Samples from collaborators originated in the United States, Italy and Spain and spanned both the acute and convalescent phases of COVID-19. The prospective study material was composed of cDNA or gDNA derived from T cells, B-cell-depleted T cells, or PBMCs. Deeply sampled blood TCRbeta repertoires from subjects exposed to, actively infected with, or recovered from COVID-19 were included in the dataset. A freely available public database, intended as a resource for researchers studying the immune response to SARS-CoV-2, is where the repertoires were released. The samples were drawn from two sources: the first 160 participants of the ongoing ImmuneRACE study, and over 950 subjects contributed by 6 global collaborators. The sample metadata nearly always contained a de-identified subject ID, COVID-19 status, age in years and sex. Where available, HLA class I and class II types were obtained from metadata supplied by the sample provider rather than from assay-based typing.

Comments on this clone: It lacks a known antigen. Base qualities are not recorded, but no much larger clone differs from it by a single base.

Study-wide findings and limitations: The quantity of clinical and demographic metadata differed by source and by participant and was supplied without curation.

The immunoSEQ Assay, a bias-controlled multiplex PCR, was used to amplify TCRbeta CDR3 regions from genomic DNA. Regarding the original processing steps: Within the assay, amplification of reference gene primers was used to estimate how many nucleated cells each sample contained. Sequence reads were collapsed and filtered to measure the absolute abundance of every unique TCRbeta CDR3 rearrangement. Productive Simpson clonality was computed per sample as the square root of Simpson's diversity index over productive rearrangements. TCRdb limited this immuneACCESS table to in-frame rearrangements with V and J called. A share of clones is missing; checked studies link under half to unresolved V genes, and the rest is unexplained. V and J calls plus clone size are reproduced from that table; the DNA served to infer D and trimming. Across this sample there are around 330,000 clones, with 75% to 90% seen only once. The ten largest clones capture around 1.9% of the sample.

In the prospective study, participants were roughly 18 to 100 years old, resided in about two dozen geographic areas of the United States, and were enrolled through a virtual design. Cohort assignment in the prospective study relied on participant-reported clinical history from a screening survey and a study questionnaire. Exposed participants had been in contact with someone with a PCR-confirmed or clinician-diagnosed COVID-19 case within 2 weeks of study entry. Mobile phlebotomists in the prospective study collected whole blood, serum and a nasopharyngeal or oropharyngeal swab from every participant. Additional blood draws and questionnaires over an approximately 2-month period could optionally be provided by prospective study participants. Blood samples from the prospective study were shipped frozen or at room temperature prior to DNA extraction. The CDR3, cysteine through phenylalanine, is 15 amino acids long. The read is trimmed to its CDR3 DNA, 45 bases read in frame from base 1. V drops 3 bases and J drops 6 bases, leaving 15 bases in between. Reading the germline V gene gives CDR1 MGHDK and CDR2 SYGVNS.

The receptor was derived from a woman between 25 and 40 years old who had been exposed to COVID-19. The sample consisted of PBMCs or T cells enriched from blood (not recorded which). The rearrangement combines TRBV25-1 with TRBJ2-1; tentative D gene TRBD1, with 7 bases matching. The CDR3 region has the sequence CASSDRQGGSNEQFF. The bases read TGTGCCAGCAGTGACAGGCAGGGGGGCTCCAATGAGCAGTTCTTC.